This T cell receptor beta chain was identified in a study of T-cell memory formation after mild COVID-19. Study observations and caveats: The appearance of some responding clones in pre-infection memory suggested that cross-reactive memory joined. Clones contracting day 15 to 85 were balanced CD4/CD8; later expanders leaned CD4+.

TCRdb passed the 5' RACE reads through MiXCR, listing each CDR3 protein once. This sample has 390,000 or so distinct CDR3 sequences, with approximately 15% found just once. There are a few counts of this clonotype. Antigen unknown. The CDR3 runs 14 residues. From germline, CDR1 is MDHEN and CDR2 SYDVKM. The V and J ends lost 9 bases and 3 bases, in that order; junction bases with no gene match: 4. The chain employs TRBV28 and TRBJ2-7, with 14 bases lining up with TRBD2. This clonotype originated in a man aged 18 to 29 who had mild COVID-19 (a few samples of this study predate the infection). Cell type and time point are not known. The sequenced sample was PBMCs or a T cell subset sorted from them (not recorded which). Written as DNA, the CDR3 is TGTGCCAGTACCGGGACTAGCGGGGGCTACGAGCAGTACGTC. Translating gives CASTGTSGGYEQYV.